The 31 T cell receptor beta chains below all came from one sample that was sequenced in a study of cytomegalovirus exposure and HLA in healthy donors. The PCR used 60 Vbeta and 13 Jbeta primers. Sequencing was performed with immunoSEQ multiplex PCR; in TCRdb, only in-frame clones are kept and a portion is missing. This table has 85,000 to 100,000 clones, around 74% appearing once. The material sequenced was PBMCs. The source of these receptors is a man aged 40-55 years in good health and CMV-seropositive.

The genes are TRBV7-6 and TRBJ2-3; a weak D match, TRBD2 (6 bases). V shed 5 bases and J shed 5 bases, with 20 bases lying between them. Germline CDR1 is SGHVS and CDR2 is FNYEAQ. This CDR3 spans 16 amino acids. The CDR3 region is CASSPGRGRGEDTQYF. The CDR3 nucleotides read TGTGCCAGCAGCCCCGGGCGTGGGCGGGGAGAAGATACGCAGTATTTT.

The V call is TRBV5-6, the J call TRBJ2-4; D perhaps matches TRBD2 (6 bases). The CDR3 is 16 amino acids. Trimming removed 5 bases from V and 0 bases from J, with 15 bases in between. Germline CDR1 SGHDT, CDR2 YYEEEE. CDR3 nucleotide sequence: TGTGCCAGCAGATGGGCAGCGGGCGGAGCCAAAAACATTCAGTACTTC. Translated, it gives CASRWAAGGAKNIQYF.

V gene TRBV27 combines with J gene TRBJ2-3; the match to TRBD2 covers 8 bases. There are 16 residues in the CDR3. After removal of 0 bases from V and 1 base from J, the junction contained 3 bases not matched to a gene. CDR1 and CDR2 from the germline V gene are MNHEY and SMNVEV (reference sequence). CDR3 sequence reads: CASSLSKAGGTDTQYF. The CDR3 DNA follows: TGTGCCAGCAGTTTATCGAAAGCGGGAGGCACAGATACGCAGTATTTT.

This clone showed up just a few times. The rearrangement joins TRBV28 to TRBJ2-3; TRBD2 aligns across 9 bases. Germline CDR1 reads MDHEN; CDR2 reads SYDVKM. J gave up 5 bases and V 2 bases, and 8 bases lay outside the gene matches. The CDR3 totals 16 residues. In nucleotides, the CDR3 is TGTGCCAGCAGTTTAAGGGCTAGCGGGACGGGAGATACGCAGTATTTT. Its protein is CASSLRASGTGDTQYF.

The chain has TRBV11-2 and TRBJ2-2; D is uncertain. The germline V gene has CDR1 SGHAT and CDR2 FQNNGV. Trimming took off 3 bases at V and 7 bases at J, with 3 bases between the two ends. This CDR3 contains 11 residues. The CDR3 DNA sequence: TGTGCCAGCAGCTTTCACGGGGAGCTGTTTTTT. It specifies CASSFHGELFF.

V usage is TRBV10-3 and J usage is TRBJ2-2; 7 positions match TRBD2. V trimming: 10 bases; J trimming: 4 bases; junction bases outside the gene matches: 3. Germline assignment: CDR1 ENHRY and CDR2 SYGVKD. The CDR3 loop spans 12 amino acids. The CDR3 DNA follows: TGTGCCACACGGACTAGCACCGGGGAGCTGTTTTTT. Residues: CATRTSTGELFF.

The chain employs TRBV5-1 and TRBJ2-7, with TRBD2 identical over 8 bases. J gave up 3 bases and V 0 bases, and 5 bases lay outside the gene matches. Per the germline V gene, CDR1 is SGHRS and CDR2 is YFSETQ. CDR3 size: 15 residues. As DNA, the CDR3 is TGCGCCAGCAGCTTGGGGTCCGGGGGGGGCTACGAGCAGTACTTC. This gives the protein CASSLGSGGGYEQYF.

This CDR3 reads CASILAARSASGELFF. DNA of the CDR3: TGTGCCAGTATACTAGCGGCACGAAGCGCCTCCGGGGAGCTGTTTTTT. The chain carries TRBV5-8 and TRBJ2-2, with 8 bases lining up with TRBD2. V was clipped by 8 bases and J by 6 bases; unmatched bases: 15. The CDR3 is made up of 16 amino acids. Per the germline V gene, CDR1 is SGHTS and CDR2 is YDEGEE.

The chain recombines TRBV4-3 with TRBJ2-2, with a tentative D call TRBD1 (6 bases). Trimming removed 4 bases from V and 0 bases from J, with 12 bases in between. The CDR3 covers 16 residues. Germline lookup yields CDR1 LGHNA and CDR2 YSLEER. CDR3 sequence: CASSRLTGSNTGELFF. Written as DNA, the CDR3 is TGCGCCAGCAGCCGGCTGACAGGATCGAACACCGGGGAGCTGTTTTTT.

Concerning this clone itself: The junction differs from germline at one of its ends, possibly a read error. This same CDR3 is encoded by further DNA sequences in the sample. The rearrangement joins TRBV7-2 to TRBJ1-5, with D maybe TRBD1 (6 bases). The germline gives CDR1 SGHTA, CDR2 FQGNSA. This CDR3 has 13 amino acids. CDR3: CASSVGQSQPQHF. The DNA for the CDR3 is TGCGCCAGCAGCGTAGGACAGTCTCAGCCCCAGCATTTT.

V is TRBV18 and J is TRBJ1-1; D possibly corresponds to TRBD1 (6 bases). This CDR3 contains 17 residues. Between the trimmed V and J ends, which lost 0 bases and 1 base, there was a span of 15 bases. Germline CDR1 reads KGHSH; CDR2 reads LQKENI. Here the CDR3 reads CASSPPSSDRRNTEAFF. In DNA, the CDR3 is TGTGCCAGCTCACCACCGAGTTCAGACAGGAGGAACACTGAAGCTTTCTTT.

The genes are TRBV11-2 and TRBJ2-7, with TRBD2 identical over 8 bases. Germline V gene lookup returns CDR1 SGHAT and CDR2 FQNNGV. V shed 3 bases and J 5 bases; nucleotides not matched to a gene: 9. This CDR3 contains 15 residues. Here the CDR3 DNA reads TGTGCCAGCAGCTTCGGGAGGGGTCCTGGGGACGAGCAGTACTTC. This encodes CASSFGRGPGDEQYF.

This rearrangement joins TRBV15 to TRBJ1-2, with D maybe TRBD1 (5 bases). CDR3 length equals 16 residues. The germline V and J ends were trimmed by 1 base and 2 bases, with 14 bases remaining between them. Germline lookup yields CDR1 LNHNV and CDR2 YYDKDF (reference sequence). The CDR3 region is CATSRVEQAYNYGYTF. DNA for the CDR3: TGTGCCACCAGCAGAGTCGAACAGGCGTACAACTATGGCTACACCTTC.

V usage is TRBV9 and J usage is TRBJ2-7, with D uncertain. This CDR3 region has 13 residues. CDR1 SGDLS and CDR2 YYNGEE come from the germline V gene. V was trimmed by 4 bases and J by 3 bases, leaving 11 bases between them. The CDR3 here is CASSTQEDYEQYF. DNA of the CDR3: TGTGCCAGCAGCACCCAAGAGGACTACGAGCAGTACTTC.

This clone was seen more than once but under ten times. The chain recombines TRBV7-8 with TRBJ2-6; maybe TRBD1 (5 bases). The CDR3 sequence is 17 residues long. Germline V lookup: CDR1 SGHVS, CDR2 FQNEAQ. V lost 5 bases and J lost 0, with 14 bases in between. CDR3 loop: CASSAGKTSSGANVLTF. CDR3 in DNA: TGTGCCAGCAGCGCAGGGAAAACCTCCTCTGGGGCCAACGTCCTGACTTTC.

The chain links TRBV6-6 to TRBJ2-7; D is uncertain. CDR1 and CDR2 from the germline V gene are MNHNY and SVGAGI (reference sequence). The CDR3 is made up of 13 amino acids. V was shortened by 4 bases and J by 7 bases, with 14 bases between the two germline ends. For the CDR3, the DNA is TGTGCCAGCAGTTCCCACCCCCTCAGGGAGCAGTACTTC. Translated, it gives CASSSHPLREQYF.

This chain joins TRBV5-6 and TRBJ1-2; a possible D gene is TRBD1 (5 bases). The ends were cut back, 3 bases at V and 4 bases at J, with 13 bases in the middle. The germline gives CDR1 SGHDT, CDR2 YYEEEE. The length of the CDR3 is 14 residues. The CDR3 loop reads CASSSLGGVYGYTF. For the CDR3, the DNA is TGTGCCAGCAGCTCCCTCGGGGGAGTCTATGGCTACACCTTC.

The J gene is TRBJ2-7, the V gene TRBV7-9; the D gene is possibly TRBD2 (6 bases). Between the trimmed V and J ends, which lost 4 bases and 2 bases, there was a span of 12 bases. CDR1 SEHNR and CDR2 FQNEAQ come from the germline V gene (reference sequence). CDR3 length: 14 amino acids. CDR3 sequence: CASSSLRGAYEQYF. The DNA of the CDR3 is TGTGCCAGCAGCTCCCTGCGGGGTGCCTACGAGCAGTACTTC.

This clone was detected only a few times. CDR3 nucleotide sequence: TGTGCCAGCAGTTACGGGTCAGGGGGGAATGAGCAGTTCTTC. This encodes CASSYGSGGNEQFF. The genes are TRBV6-5 and TRBJ2-1; possible D gene TRBD1, 7 bases. The CDR3 runs to 14 residues. Trimming cost V 2 bases and J 7 bases, with 12 bases left between them. Germline V CDR1 and CDR2: MNHEY, SVGAGI.

This chain's CDR3 is CASSQLTGTSGSNEQFF. The CDR3 DNA reads as TGTGCCAGCAGCCAACTTACCGGGACTAGCGGGAGTAATGAGCAGTTCTTC. The chain uses TRBV7-8 and TRBJ2-1; 14 bases match TRBD2. This CDR3 is 17 amino acids long. V was pared by 5 bases and J by 7 bases, with 10 bases of the junction left unmatched. Germline V gene sequence: CDR1 SGHVS, CDR2 FQNEAQ.

This chain connects TRBV27 to TRBJ2-3; tentatively, D is TRBD1 (6 bases). The V end was cut by 6 bases, the J end by 3 bases, with 19 bases between. Germline CDR1 is MNHEY and CDR2 is SMNVEV (reference sequence). The length of the CDR3 is 16 residues. The DNA of the CDR3 is TGTGCCAGCAGACGACCCAAGGGGACAAAAACAGATACGCAGTATTTT. This sequence encodes CASRRPKGTKTDTQYF.

This chain connects TRBV15 to TRBJ1-1; maybe TRBD1 (5 bases). The V end lost 5 bases, the J end lost 1 base, and 11 bases lay between the germline ends. Germline lookup yields CDR1 LNHNV and CDR2 YYDKDF (reference sequence). This CDR3 comprises 14 residues. CDR3 bases: TGTGCCACCAGCCGCCTGCAGGGGAACACTGAAGCTTTCTTT. Its translation is CATSRLQGNTEAFF.

The gene calls are TRBV7-3 and TRBJ2-3; D perhaps matches TRBD2 (5 bases). Germline V gene data show CDR1 as SGHTA and CDR2 as FQGTGA. The CDR3 is 13 amino acids. V was trimmed by 8 bases and J by 6 bases, leaving 15 bases between them. The CDR3 loop reads CASGLTLGDTQYF. The CDR3 DNA follows: TGTGCCAGCGGACTCACCCTCGGGGATACGCAGTATTTT.

V is TRBV4-1 and J is TRBJ1-3, with TRBD2 matching over 14 bases. The tail of the sequence fits TRBJ2-2 better, so the J call may be wrong. The CDR3 is 18 residues long. The germline CDR1 and CDR2 sequences are MGHRA and YSYEKL. Here the CDR3 reads CASSPGLAGDRWTGELFF. CDR3 bases: TGCGCCAGCAGCCCGGGACTAGCGGGAGATCGGTGGACCGGGGAGCTGTTTTTT.

The table lists this clone with a few counts. The chain has TRBV14 and TRBJ1-2; TRBD1 aligns across 7 bases. The V and J ends lost 5 bases and 7 bases, in that order; junction bases with no gene match: 13. CDR3 length: 15 residues. Looked up from germline, CDR1 is SGHDN and CDR2 is FVKESK. The CDR3 bases are TGTGCCAGCAGCGAAGCAAGGGGGCGGACGGCTGGCTACACCTTC. Encoded protein: CASSEARGRTAGYTF.

The V call is TRBV7-6, the J call TRBJ2-3, with D tentatively TRBD1 (6 bases). V lost 4 bases and J 0 bases, leaving 11 bases between the germline ends. Germline V lookup: CDR1 SGHVS, CDR2 FNYEAQ. The CDR3 runs to 15 residues. Here the CDR3 DNA reads TGTGCCAGCAGCTCCAATGACAGGAGCACAGATACGCAGTATTTT. It specifies CASSSNDRSTDTQYF.

V is TRBV6-4 and J is TRBJ2-1, with TRBD2 matching 7 bases. V was clipped by 4 bases and J by 1 base; unmatched bases: 4. The CDR3 is 15 residues long. Germline CDR1 MRHNA, CDR2 SNTAGT. CDR3 region: CASSGIAGSYNEQFF. DNA of the CDR3: TGTGCCAGCAGTGGAATAGCGGGTTCCTACAATGAGCAGTTCTTC.

This clone was seen once. The J gene is TRBJ2-4, the V gene TRBV10-3; TRBD1 matches at 7 bases. V lost 5 bases, J lost 3 bases, and 16 bases stayed unmatched. This CDR3 has 18 residues. The germline V gene has CDR1 ENHRY and CDR2 SYGVKD. The CDR3 here is CAISPRPLEGASKNIQYF. The CDR3, as DNA: TGTGCCATCAGTCCACGCCCCCTCGAGGGGGCGAGCAAAAACATTCAGTACTTC.

This clone is a singleton in its sample. This chain connects TRBV7-2 to TRBJ1-4, with 7 positions matching TRBD1. The CDR3 covers 14 residues. Germline trimming cut 5 bases from V and 8 bases from J; bases unmatched to any gene: 8. Germline-derived CDR1 and CDR2 are SGHTA and FQGNSA. CDR3 DNA: TGTGCCAGCAGCATGAACAGGGGAAACGAAAAACTGTTTTTT. Its protein product is CASSMNRGNEKLFF.

The chain couples TRBV23-1 to TRBJ1-4; the match to TRBD1 covers 7 bases. TRBV23-1 is treated as an ORF (open reading frame) with a function not yet certain. The CDR3 runs 20 residues. Unmatched junction bases numbered 22, after V lost 4 bases and J lost 5 bases. Written as DNA, the CDR3 is TGCGCCAGCAGTCCCCGTCACTCGCAACCCAGGGGGGAACCCAATGAAAAACTGTTTTTT. This gives the protein CASSPRHSQPRGEPNEKLFF.

The genes are TRBV18 and TRBJ2-3; a weak D match, TRBD1 (6 bases). Germline CDR1 reads KGHSH; CDR2 reads LQKENI. V lost 4 bases and J 2 bases, leaving 10 bases between the germline ends. The CDR3 length is 14 residues. CDR3: CASSQTGVTDTQYF. CDR3 in DNA: TGTGCCAGCTCACAGACAGGAGTCACAGATACGCAGTATTTT.